The 24 T cell receptor beta chains presented below share a single source sample, sequenced in a study of graft-versus-host responses after intestinal transplantation. These receptors lack a known antigen. The assay was immunoSEQ multiplex PCR, and TCRdb's table has in-frame clones only and misses some. The table includes more than 75,000 clones, approximately 89% detected once. The input for sequencing was unstimulated CD4+ T cells sorted from spleen or lymph node cells, taken before transplant. These receptors all come from a human donor who was the organ donor for an intestinal transplant.

The CDR3 region has the DNA TGTGCCTGGAGGGCGCCCGTGGGGGGGCGACGGGGGGCCCCCAACTACGAGCAGTACTTC. Encoded protein: CAWRAPVGGRRGAPNYEQYF. The chain joins TRBV30 to TRBJ2-7, with a tentative D call TRBD2 (7 bases). V lost 3 bases and J 3 bases, leaving 33 bases between the germline ends. CDR1 is GTSNPN and CDR2 is SVGIG in the germline V gene (reference sequence). CDR3 length: 20 amino acids.

The gene calls are TRBV5-1 and TRBJ2-3; TRBD2 agrees at 8 bases. Unmatched junction bases numbered 5, after V lost 5 bases and J lost 3 bases. Germline V gene lookup returns CDR1 SGHRS and CDR2 YFSETQ. CDR3 length: 14 residues. The CDR3 sequence is CASSLGGATDTQYF. The CDR3 nucleotides are TGCGCCAGCAGTCTCGGGGGGGCGACAGATACGCAGTATTTT.

The chain recombines TRBV9 with TRBJ2-7; no clear D. This CDR3 spans 10 amino acids. Trimming took 4 bases from V and 4 from J, leaving 3 bases between them. CDR1 SGDLS and CDR2 YYNGEE come from the germline V gene. The CDR3 coding sequence is TGTGCCAGCAGCATATACGAGCAGTACTTC. It codes for CASSIYEQYF.

The V call is TRBV5-1, the J call TRBJ2-7; 7 positions agree with TRBD1. Per the germline V gene, CDR1 is SGHRS and CDR2 is YFSETQ. V was pared by 4 bases and J by 1 base, with 8 bases of the junction left unmatched. CDR3 size: 15 residues. The CDR3 loop is CASSLAGTASYEQYF. The CDR3 DNA reads as TGCGCCAGCAGCCTGGCTGGGACAGCATCCTACGAGCAGTACTTC.

The CDR3 region is CASSFGTGRREQYF. The CDR3 DNA reads TGTGCCAGCAGCTTCGGGACAGGTCGTCGGGAGCAGTACTTC. V is TRBV7-8 and J is TRBJ2-7; 8 nucleotides line up with TRBD1. V was clipped by 3 bases and J by 7 bases; unmatched bases: 8. Germline V gene sequence: CDR1 SGHVS, CDR2 FQNEAQ. The CDR3 extends over 14 amino acids.

V and J are TRBV9 and TRBJ1-3; tentative D call: TRBD1 (6 bases). V dropped 1 base and J dropped 4 bases, with 18 bases sitting between them. This CDR3 comprises 17 residues. Germline V gene sequence: CDR1 SGDLS, CDR2 YYNGEE. In nucleotides, the CDR3 is TGTGCCAGCAGCGTAAGTGCCGAACAGGGCTTCGGAAACACCATATATTTT. Translating gives CASSVSAEQGFGNTIYF. The variable domain in full, with the rest retrieved from reference TRBV9 and TRBJ1-3, is DSGVTQTPKHLITATGQRVTLRCSPRSGDLSVYWYQQSLDQGLQFLIQYYNGEERAKGNILERFSAQQFPDLHSELNLSSLELGDSALYFCASSVSAEQGFGNTIYFGEGSWLTVV.

This sequence joins TRBV7-3 and TRBJ2-3; 8 positions match TRBD1. The germline V gene encodes CDR1 SGHTA and CDR2 FQGTGA. The CDR3 sequence is 17 residues long. Germline trimming cut 5 bases from V and 4 bases from J; bases unmatched to any gene: 14. In DNA form, the CDR3 reads TGTGCCAGCAGCCCGTCTAAACCAGGGGGCTCGGCAGATACGCAGTATTTT. It encodes CASSPSKPGGSADTQYF.

The chain is built from TRBV15 and TRBJ2-7, with D tentatively TRBD2 (6 bases). Germline V gives CDR1 LNHNV, CDR2 YYDKDF (reference sequence). V dropped 0 bases and J dropped 2 bases, with 17 bases sitting between them. The CDR3 covers 17 residues. CDR3 amino acids: CATSRDPGSSGAYEQYF. DNA of the CDR3: TGTGCCACCAGCAGAGATCCAGGTAGTTCGGGGGCCTACGAGCAGTACTTC.

V is TRBV30 and J is TRBJ2-7; TRBD1 matches at 10 bases. The CDR3 spans 16 residues. The germline CDR1 and CDR2 sequences are GTSNPN and SVGIG (reference sequence). Unmatched junction bases numbered 8, after V lost 2 bases and J lost 1 base. The CDR3 DNA follows: TGTGCCTGGAGTTTGGGGGACAGGGGAAGGTCCTACGAGCAGTACTTC. Protein sequence: CAWSLGDRGRSYEQYF.

V gene TRBV11-3 combines with J gene TRBJ2-2; the match to TRBD1 covers 10 bases. This CDR3 region has 14 residues. Germline values: CDR1 SGHNT, CDR2 YENEEA. Losses at the gene ends were 9 bases for V and 5 bases for J; bases not matched to a gene: 6. Here the CDR3 DNA reads TGTGCCAGTCGCGGGACAGGGGTTACCGGGGAGCTGTTTTTT. Its translation is CASRGTGVTGELFF. Supplemented by reference TRBV11-3 and TRBJ2-2, the full variable domain reads EAGVVQSPRYKIIEKKQPVAFWCNPISGHNTLYWYLQNLGQGPELLIRYENEEAVDDSQLPKDRFSAERLKGVDSTLKIQPAELGDSAVYLCASRGTGVTGELFFGEGSRLTVL.

This chain uses TRBV27 with TRBJ1-1; a possible D gene is TRBD1 (5 bases). This CDR3 has 13 residues. The V and J ends lost 3 bases and 4 bases respectively, with 9 bases between them. Germline assignment: CDR1 MNHEY and CDR2 SMNVEV (reference sequence). CDR3 in DNA: TGTGCCAGCAGTTTTATCGGGGGCACTGAAGCTTTCTTT. Translated, it gives CASSFIGGTEAFF.

This clone was seen once. V gene TRBV6-1 combines with J gene TRBJ2-5; maybe TRBD2 (6 bases). V was cut by 2 bases and J by 5 bases, with 15 bases left in between. This CDR3 spans 15 amino acids. Per the germline V gene, CDR1 is MNHNS and CDR2 is SASEGT. CDR3 bases: TGTGCCAGCAGTGAATTCCGCGGAGGGTCGGAGACCCAGTACTTC. This encodes CASSEFRGGSETQYF.

The rearrangement links TRBV19 to TRBJ2-7; tentatively, D is TRBD2 (5 bases). V was trimmed by 6 bases and J by 2 bases, leaving 11 bases between them. There are 13 residues in the CDR3. The germline V gene has CDR1 LNHDA and CDR2 SQIVND (reference sequence). CDR3 amino acids: CASSEGLTYEQYF. CDR3 sequence (DNA): TGTGCCAGTAGCGAGGGTTTGACCTACGAGCAGTACTTC.

This chain uses TRBV19 with TRBJ2-3; the D is unclear. Germline loops: CDR1 LNHDA, CDR2 SQIVND (reference sequence). This CDR3 contains 15 residues. The V end lost 3 bases, the J end lost 1 base, and 11 bases lay between the germline ends. The CDR3 sequence is CASSMRSSRTDTQYF. The DNA for the CDR3 is TGTGCCAGTAGTATGAGAAGTTCCCGCACAGATACGCAGTATTTT.

Here the CDR3 reads CASSVGSVSTDTQYF. The CDR3 coding sequence is TGTGCCAGCAGCGTTGGAAGCGTTAGCACAGATACGCAGTATTTT. This chain connects TRBV9 to TRBJ2-3; no reliable D call. The length of the CDR3 is 15 residues. Germline values: CDR1 SGDLS, CDR2 YYNGEE. V was clipped by 2 bases and J by 0 bases, with 10 bases between them.

This sequence joins TRBV4-1 and TRBJ2-3; 8 bases map to TRBD2. CDR1 is MGHRA and CDR2 is YSYEKL in the germline V gene. The CDR3 contains 16 residues. V lost 2 bases, J lost 0 bases, and 4 bases stayed unmatched. This CDR3 reads CASSQTLAGSTDTQYF. CDR3 coding DNA: TGCGCCAGCAGCCAAACATTAGCGGGAAGCACAGATACGCAGTATTTT.

This sequence joins TRBV30 and TRBJ1-1; D ambiguous. CDR1 GTSNPN and CDR2 SVGIG come from the germline V gene (reference sequence). Trimming left V 5 bases short and J 2 bases short, with 9 bases between. CDR3 size: 12 residues. The CDR3 region is CAWGSFNTEAFF. Here the CDR3 DNA reads TGTGCCTGGGGCTCGTTCAACACTGAAGCTTTCTTT.

Here the CDR3 reads CASGLVGLKKGQYF. CDR3 nucleotide sequence: TGTGCTAGTGGTTTGGTGGGACTGAAAAAAGGGCAGTACTTC. The genes are TRBV12-5 and TRBJ2-7; tentatively, D is TRBD2 (6 bases). The CDR3 is made up of 14 amino acids. With 0 bases removed from V and 9 bases from J, the gap between germline ends came to 15 bases. The V gene's germline CDR1 is LGHNT and CDR2 FRNRAP.

In its sample, this clone was seen once. CDR3 DNA sequence: TGCGCCAGCAGCTTTCGGGCTGGGGCCAACGTCCTGACTTTC. Residues: CASSFRAGANVLTF. V is TRBV5-1 and J is TRBJ2-6; D uncertain. Germline assignment: CDR1 SGHRS and CDR2 YFSETQ. There are 14 residues in the CDR3. V lost 2 bases, J lost 2 bases, and 5 bases lay in between.

This chain connects TRBV4-1 to TRBJ1-2; 9 bases line up with TRBD1. The ends lost 3 bases at V and 5 bases at J; junction bases unmatched: 13. The CDR3 sequence is 17 residues long. Germline V gives CDR1 MGHRA, CDR2 YSYEKL. The CDR3 DNA follows: TGCGCCAGCAGCCATAGTTGGGACAGGGTGCTTCGTTATGGCTACACCTTC. Amino acids: CASSHSWDRVLRYGYTF.

The V gene is TRBV5-1, the J gene TRBJ2-1, with TRBD2 identical over 14 bases. CDR1 and CDR2 (germline): SGHRS, YFSETQ. The length of the CDR3 is 16 residues. J was trimmed by 5 bases and V by 4 bases; bases with no gene match: 5. The CDR3 loop is CASSIGLAGGHNEQFF. The CDR3 DNA is TGCGCCAGCAGCATAGGACTAGCGGGGGGTCACAATGAGCAGTTCTTC.

On this clone: The same CDR3 also results from other DNA sequences found in this sample. V is TRBV30 and J is TRBJ2-7; 11 bases align to TRBD1. The trim removed 5 bases at V and 2 bases at J, leaving 2 bases unmatched. The germline V gene has CDR1 GTSNPN and CDR2 SVGIG (reference sequence). This CDR3 comprises 13 residues. As DNA, the CDR3 is TGTGCCTGGGGGGACAGGGGGACCTACGAGCAGTACTTC. Protein product: CAWGDRGTYEQYF.

The chain recombines TRBV28 with TRBJ2-7, with 16 positions matching TRBD2. Germline V gene sequence: CDR1 MDHEN, CDR2 SYDVKM. This CDR3 is 19 amino acids long. V shed 3 bases, J shed 4 bases, and the junction held 12 bases outside the gene matches. CDR3 amino acids: CASSLDPGLAGGPGYEQYF. The CDR3 DNA sequence: TGTGCCAGCAGTTTGGACCCGGGACTAGCGGGAGGGCCCGGTTACGAGCAGTACTTC. The full variable domain, with the rest looked up from reference TRBV28 and TRBJ2-7, is DVKVTQSSRYLVKRTGEKVFLECVQDMDHENMFWYRQDPGLGLRLIYFSYDVKMKEKGDIPEGYSVSREKKERFSLILESASTNQTSMYLCASSLDPGLAGGPGYEQYFGPGTRLTVT.

The chain joins TRBV20-1 to TRBJ2-3; D remains unclear. This CDR3 is built from 11 residues. The germline V gene encodes CDR1 DFQATT and CDR2 SNEGSKA (reference sequence). Trimming shortened V by 6 bases and J by 4 bases, and 8 bases separated the two germline ends. The DNA for the CDR3 is TGCAGTGCCCCCCTACCAGATACGCAGTATTTT. Encoded protein: CSAPLPDTQYF.